Sequencing of this T cell receptor (beta chain) was carried out in a study of T cells in Graves' hyperthyroidism and ophthalmopathy. Overall study context: Peripheral blood was taken when the disease was first diagnosed, before any treatment began.

Amplified TCR beta CDR3 regions derived from RNA transcripts. The TCR CDR3 first-round RT-PCR relied on the HTBI primer set. MiXCR was run by TCRdb on the multiplex PCR reads, yielding one entry per CDR3 protein. The data hold 450,000 to 500,000 distinct CDR3 sequences, with roughly 23% observed a single time. The sample holds a few counts of this clonotype. What it binds is not known. PBMCs were derived from 9.5 to 10 ml fresh peripheral blood. Overall study results and limits: Within blood appeared most thyroid clonotypes that had expanded above 0.001. In simple terms, a model built on 13 V-J features told ophthalmopathy apart from stable hyperthyroidism.

Sequenced sample: blood. The TCR comes from a woman between 70 and 85 years old with Graves' ophthalmopathy.

The chain's CDR3 is CASSPWGVVNQPQHF. The DNA of the CDR3 is TGTGCCAGCTCCCCTTGGGGGGTTGTAAATCAGCCCCAGCATTTT. This chain joins TRBV27 and TRBJ1-5; a weak D match, TRBD1 (5 bases). Trimming cost V 8 bases and J 4 bases, with 18 bases left between them. The germline V gene has CDR1 MNHEY and CDR2 SMNVEV (reference sequence). The CDR3 is made up of 15 amino acids.